This T cell receptor (beta chain) was sequenced in a study of beta chain features in type 1 diabetes. The entirety of the isolated RNA underwent reverse transcription, so expressed TCRB transcripts were sequenced. Using immunoSEQ multiplex PCR, the repertoire was profiled, and TCRdb retains in-frame clones only, with some absent. In the table there are about 360,000 clones, roughly 12% of which are singletons. Germline lookup yields CDR1 SQVTM and CDR2 ANQGSEA. The CDR3 covers 14 residues. The ends lost 6 bases at V and 1 base at J; junction bases unmatched: 1. This TCR came from a man between 18 and 35 years old in good health. V gene TRBV29-1 combines with J gene TRBJ2-7; TRBD2 matches at 15 bases. Specimen: naive CD4+ T cells from blood. The CDR3 DNA reads TGCAGCGTGGGGACTAGCGGGAGGTCCTACGAGCAGTACTTC. Its protein is CSVGTSGRSYEQYF.